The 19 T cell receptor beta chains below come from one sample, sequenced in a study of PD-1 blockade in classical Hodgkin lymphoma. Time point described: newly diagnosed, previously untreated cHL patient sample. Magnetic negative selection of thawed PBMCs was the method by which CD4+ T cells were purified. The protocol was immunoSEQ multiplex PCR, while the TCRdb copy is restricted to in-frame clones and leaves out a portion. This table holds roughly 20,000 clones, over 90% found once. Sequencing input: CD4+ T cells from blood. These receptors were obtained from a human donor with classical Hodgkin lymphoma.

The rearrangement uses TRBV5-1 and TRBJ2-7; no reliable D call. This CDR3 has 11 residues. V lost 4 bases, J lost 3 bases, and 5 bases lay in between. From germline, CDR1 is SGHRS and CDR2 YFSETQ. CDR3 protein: CASSIDYEQYF. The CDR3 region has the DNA TGCGCCAGCAGCATCGACTACGAGCAGTACTTC.

DNA for the CDR3: TGCGCCAGCAGCCAAGGCCCCTTGACTAGCGGGAGGCGCAATGAGCAGTTCTTC. It codes for CASSQGPLTSGRRNEQFF. The chain carries TRBV4-1 and TRBJ2-1; 13 bases align to TRBD2. The CDR3 covers 18 residues. J was trimmed by 6 bases and V by 1 base; bases with no gene match: 9. Germline loops: CDR1 MGHRA, CDR2 YSYEKL.

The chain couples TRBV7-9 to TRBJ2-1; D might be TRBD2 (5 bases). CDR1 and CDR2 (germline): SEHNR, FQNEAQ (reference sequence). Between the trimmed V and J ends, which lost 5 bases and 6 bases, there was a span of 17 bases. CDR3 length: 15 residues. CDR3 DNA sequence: TGTGCCAGCAGCCCACCATTCCGGGCGGGCAATGAGCAGTTCTTC. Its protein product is CASSPPFRAGNEQFF.

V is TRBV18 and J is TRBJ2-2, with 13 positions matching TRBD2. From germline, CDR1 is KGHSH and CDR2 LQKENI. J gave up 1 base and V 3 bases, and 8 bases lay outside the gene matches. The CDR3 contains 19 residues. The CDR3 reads CASSPSLLAGGLNTGELFF. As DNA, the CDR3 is TGTGCCAGCTCACCCTCCTTACTAGCGGGAGGGCTGAACACCGGGGAGCTGTTTTTT.

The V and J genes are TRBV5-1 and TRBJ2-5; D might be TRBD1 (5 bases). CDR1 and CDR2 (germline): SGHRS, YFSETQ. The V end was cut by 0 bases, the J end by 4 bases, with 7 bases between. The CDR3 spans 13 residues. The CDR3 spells CASSLVQGETQYF. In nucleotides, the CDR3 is TGCGCCAGCAGCTTGGTCCAGGGAGAGACCCAGTACTTC.

The CDR3 nucleotides read TGTGCCAGTAGTATACGGGGGCAGGAGACCCAGTACTTC. Residues: CASSIRGQETQYF. J is TRBJ2-5 and V is TRBV19, with D possibly called TRBD1 or TRBD2 (6 bases each). In germline, CDR1 is LNHDA, CDR2 SQIVND (reference sequence). The CDR3 runs to 13 residues. V gave up 2 bases and J gave up 5 bases, with 9 bases separating them.

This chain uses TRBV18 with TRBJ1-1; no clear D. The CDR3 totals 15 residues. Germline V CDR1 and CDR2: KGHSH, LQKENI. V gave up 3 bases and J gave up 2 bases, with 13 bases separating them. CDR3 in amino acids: CASSPPWGRNTEAFF. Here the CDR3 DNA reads TGTGCCAGCTCACCCCCCTGGGGAAGAAACACTGAAGCTTTCTTT.

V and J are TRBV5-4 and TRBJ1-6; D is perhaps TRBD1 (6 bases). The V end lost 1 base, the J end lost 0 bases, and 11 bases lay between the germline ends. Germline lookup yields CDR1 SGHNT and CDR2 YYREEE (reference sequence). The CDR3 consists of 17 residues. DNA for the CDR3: TGTGCCAGCAGCTTGTCACAGGGAGGCTCCTATAATTCACCCCTCCACTTT. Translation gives CASSLSQGGSYNSPLHF.

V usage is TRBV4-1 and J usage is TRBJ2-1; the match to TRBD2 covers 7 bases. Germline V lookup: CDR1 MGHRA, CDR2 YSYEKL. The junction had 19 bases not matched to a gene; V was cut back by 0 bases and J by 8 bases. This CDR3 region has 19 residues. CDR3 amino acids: CASSQELGFQASGRHEQFF. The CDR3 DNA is TGCGCCAGCAGCCAAGAATTAGGGTTCCAGGCTAGCGGCCGGCATGAGCAGTTCTTC.

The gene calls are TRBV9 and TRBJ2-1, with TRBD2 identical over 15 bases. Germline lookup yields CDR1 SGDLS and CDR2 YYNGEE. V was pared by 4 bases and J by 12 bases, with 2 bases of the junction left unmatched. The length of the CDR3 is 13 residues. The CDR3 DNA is TGTGCCAGCAGCCCGGGACTAGCGGGGGGGCAGTTCTTC. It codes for CASSPGLAGGQFF. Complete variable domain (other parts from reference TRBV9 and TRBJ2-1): DSGVTQTPKHLITATGQRVTLRCSPRSGDLSVYWYQQSLDQGLQFLIQYYNGEERAKGNILERFSAQQFPDLHSELNLSSLELGDSALYFCASSPGLAGGQFFGPGTRLTVL.

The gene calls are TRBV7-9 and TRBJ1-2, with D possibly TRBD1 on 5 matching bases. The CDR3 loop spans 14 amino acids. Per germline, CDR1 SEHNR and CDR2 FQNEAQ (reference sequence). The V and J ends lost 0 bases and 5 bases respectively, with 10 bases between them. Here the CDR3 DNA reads TGTGCCAGCAGCTTAGCGGGGGAAGGATATGGCTACACCTTC. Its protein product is CASSLAGEGYGYTF.

CDR3 residues: CASSWRSGQGMEAFF. The CDR3 coding sequence is TGTGCCAGCAGCTGGAGATCGGGACAGGGAATGGAAGCTTTCTTT. V is TRBV7-2 and J is TRBJ1-1; 9 nucleotides agree with TRBD1. Germline loops: CDR1 SGHTA, CDR2 FQGNSA. The ends lost 4 bases at V and 8 bases at J; junction bases unmatched: 11. The CDR3 runs to 15 residues.

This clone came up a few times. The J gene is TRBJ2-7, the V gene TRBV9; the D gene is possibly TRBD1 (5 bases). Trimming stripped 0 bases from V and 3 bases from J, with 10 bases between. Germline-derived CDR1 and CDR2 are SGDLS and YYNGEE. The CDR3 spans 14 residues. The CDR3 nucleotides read TGTGCCAGCAGCGTAGGCCCAGGGATCTACGAGCAGTACTTC. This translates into CASSVGPGIYEQYF.

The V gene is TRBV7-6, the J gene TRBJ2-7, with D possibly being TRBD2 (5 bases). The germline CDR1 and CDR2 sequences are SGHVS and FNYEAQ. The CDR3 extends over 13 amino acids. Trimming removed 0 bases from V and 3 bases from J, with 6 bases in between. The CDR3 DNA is TGTGCCAGCAGCTTAGCCCGGGACTACGAGCAGTACTTC. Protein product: CASSLARDYEQYF. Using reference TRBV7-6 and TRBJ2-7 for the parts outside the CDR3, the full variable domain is GAGVSQSPRYKVTKRGQDVALRCDPISGHVSLYWYRQALGQGPEFLTYFNYEAQQDKSGLPNDRFSAERPEGSISTLTIQRTEQRDSAMYRCASSLARDYEQYFGPGTRLTVT.

This chain's CDR3 is CASSVGGARMNTEAFF. The CDR3, as DNA: TGTGCCAGCAGCGTAGGGGGGGCAAGGATGAACACTGAAGCTTTCTTT. The chain has TRBV9 and TRBJ1-1; D possibly corresponds to TRBD1 (6 bases). Germline V gives CDR1 SGDLS, CDR2 YYNGEE. V shed 0 bases and J shed 0 bases, with 12 bases lying between them. This CDR3 has 16 amino acids.

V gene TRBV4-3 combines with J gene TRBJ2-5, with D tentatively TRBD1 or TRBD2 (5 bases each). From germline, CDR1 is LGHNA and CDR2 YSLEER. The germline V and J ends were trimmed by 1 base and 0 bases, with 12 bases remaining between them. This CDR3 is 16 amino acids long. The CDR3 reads CASSQGYGTDQETQYF. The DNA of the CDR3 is TGCGCCAGCAGCCAAGGGTACGGGACGGACCAAGAGACCCAGTACTTC.

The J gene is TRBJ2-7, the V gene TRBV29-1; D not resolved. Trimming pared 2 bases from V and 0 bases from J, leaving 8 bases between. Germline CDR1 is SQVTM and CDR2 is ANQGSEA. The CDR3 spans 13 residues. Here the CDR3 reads CSVESVGSYEQYF. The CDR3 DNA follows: TGCAGCGTTGAATCGGTCGGCTCCTACGAGCAGTACTTC.

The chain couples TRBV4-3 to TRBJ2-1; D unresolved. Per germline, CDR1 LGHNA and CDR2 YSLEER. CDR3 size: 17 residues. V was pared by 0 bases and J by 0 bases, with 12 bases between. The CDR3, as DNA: TGCGCCAGCAGCCAAGATCCCCCAATAAACTCCTACAATGAGCAGTTCTTC. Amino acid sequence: CASSQDPPINSYNEQFF.

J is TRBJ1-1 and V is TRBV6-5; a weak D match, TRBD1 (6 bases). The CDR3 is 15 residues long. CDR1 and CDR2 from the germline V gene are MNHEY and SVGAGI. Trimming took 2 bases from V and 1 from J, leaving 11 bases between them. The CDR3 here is CASSYQNRANTEAFF. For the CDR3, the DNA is TGTGCCAGCAGTTACCAAAACAGGGCGAACACTGAAGCTTTCTTT.